Listed below are T cell receptor beta chains from one sample, sequenced in a study of cytotoxic CD8 clonotypes in ibrutinib-treated CLL. Clones were sequenced by immunoSEQ multiplex PCR, and TCRdb holds only the in-frame ones, with some missing. The sample yields 35,000 to 40,000 clones, 49% seen once. The specimen was PBMCs, collected before ibrutinib treatment. All receptors derive from a human donor with chronic lymphocytic leukemia. CDR3s include the opening cysteine and the closing phenylalanine or tryptophan. A D gene is named only where the DNA matches it firmly. Where a row states a size, it is once, few, many or the class of an expanded clone; other rows omit it.

d_call: TRBD1
j_call: TRBJ1-6
clone_size: once
v_call: TRBV5-6
cdr3_nt: TGTGCCAGCAGCCTAAGGACGGGACAGGGGGCTTATTCACCCCTCCACTTT
cdr3_aa: CASSLRTGQGAYSPLHF

d_call: -
j_call: TRBJ1-1
clone_size: -
v_call: TRBV27
cdr3_nt: TGTGCCAGCAGTTCACCCGGGAGTCTAACTGAAGCTTTCTTT
cdr3_aa: CASSSPGSLTEAFF